This T cell receptor beta chain was identified in a study of cytomegalovirus exposure and HLA in healthy donors. This CDR3 is built from 16 residues. Trimming removed 3 bases from V and 0 bases from J, with 13 bases in between. CDR1 and CDR2 (germline): MNHNS, SASEGT. Findings of the study overall: In a later analysis, several top co-occurrence clusters appeared linked to parvovirus B19, influenza, CMV and Epstein-Barr virus.

With regard to this clone: Its matching antigen is unknown.

PCR was performed using 60 Vbeta and 13 Jbeta primers. Using immunoSEQ multiplex PCR, the repertoire was profiled, and TCRdb retains in-frame clones only, with some absent. Of over 150,000 clones in the sample, more than 75% were seen once. The genes are TRBV6-1 and TRBJ2-3; D is possibly TRBD1 (5 bases). Sequencing used PBMCs. The TCR originated in a girl aged 10 to 17 in good health and CMV-seropositive. The CDR3 region has the DNA TGTGCCAGCAGTGACCCGGTAGGGGCTAGCACAGATACGCAGTATTTT. Its protein product is CASSDPVGASTDTQYF.